The 32 T cell receptor beta chains given below trace back to one sample, sequenced in a study of T cell clonality in common variable immunodeficiency. General observations from the study: In common variable immunodeficiency, TCR beta chains reportedly carried fewer deletions and N-nucleotide insertions.

Produced via immunoSEQ multiplex PCR; TCRdb's table is partial and in-frame only. The repertoire consists of roughly 34,000 clones, none detected only once. Their target antigens are unknown. Sequencing was performed on peripheral blood mononuclear cells. These receptors came from a human donor with common variable immunodeficiency.

This clone was seen a few times. The read ends 3 residues early relative to the CDR3; the germline J gene fills the gap. The chain recombines TRBV18 with TRBJ2-7; the match to TRBD2 covers 10 bases. Germline assignment: CDR1 KGHSH and CDR2 LQKENI. The J segment lost 6 bases and the V segment lost 2 bases, leaving 13 bases of the junction unmatched. This CDR3 region has 17 residues. The CDR3 here is CASSPGLAGEIFGEQYF. Partial CDR3 DNA: TGTGCCAGCTCACCAGGGCTAGCGGGAGAAATATTCGGCGAG. Combining the CDR3 with reference TRBV18 and TRBJ2-7 gives the whole variable domain NAGVMQNPRHLVRRRGQEARLRCSPMKGHSHVYWYRQLPEEGLKFMVYLQKENIIDESGMPKERFSAEFPKEGPSILRIQQVVRGDSAAYFCASSPGLAGEIFGEQYFGPGTRLTVT.

This clone was counted at least ten times. The CDR3 end is not reached by the read, which stops 3 residues before it; the germline J gene fills it in. The J gene is TRBJ1-2, the V gene TRBV5-4; 7 bases fit TRBD1. The CDR3 sequence is 15 residues long. The V segment lost 4 bases and the J segment 2 bases; nucleotides outside the gene matches: 8. Germline values: CDR1 SGHNT, CDR2 YYREEE (reference sequence). The covered CDR3 bases are TGTGCCAGCAGCGGAACCGGGACAGACAACTATGGC. Protein: CASSGTGTDNYG. The entire CDR3 protein reads CASSGTGTDNYGYTF.

This clone occurred many times. Coverage ceases 3 residues before the CDR3 finishes, and the germline J gene fills in the end. This chain joins TRBV6-2 or TRBV6-3 and TRBJ2-7; no reliable D call. Germline V gene data show CDR1 as MNHEY and CDR2 as SVGEGT. Trimming removed 2 bases from V and 4 bases from J, with 6 bases in between. This CDR3 is 12 amino acids long. The sequenced CDR3 bases are TGTGCCAGCAGTTACAACGGGTACGAG. This encodes CASSYNGYE. The CDR3 as a whole reads CASSYNGYEQYF.

The sample holds many counts of this clone. The missing CDR3 end, 3 residues past where the read stops, is filled in from the germline J gene. The gene calls are TRBV2 and TRBJ2-1; 8 nucleotides agree with TRBD2. This CDR3 has 13 residues. V gave up 8 bases and J gave up 8 bases; unmatched junction bases: 8. CDR1 is SNHLY and CDR2 is FYNNEI in the germline V gene. The CDR3 loop is CASLGRAGDEQFF. The part of the CDR3 DNA that was read is TGTGCCAGCCTGGGTAGAGCGGGAGATGAG.

Concerning this clone itself: The read ends 3 residues early relative to the CDR3; the germline J gene fills the gap. V gene TRBV19 combines with J gene TRBJ1-2, with a tentative D call TRBD1 (5 bases). CDR3 length equals 14 residues. The V and J ends lost 7 bases and 2 bases respectively, with 14 bases between them. Per the germline V gene, CDR1 is LNHDA and CDR2 is SQIVND (reference sequence). Here the CDR3 reads CASKAGQENYGYTF. Incomplete CDR3 DNA: TGTGCCAGTAAGGCGGGGCAGGAAAACTATGGC.

The table lists this clone with many counts. The read ends 3 residues early relative to the CDR3; the germline J gene fills the gap. The chain couples TRBV9 to TRBJ2-7; 7 positions agree with TRBD1. CDR3 size: 14 residues. Germline values: CDR1 SGDLS, CDR2 YYNGEE. J gave up 2 bases and V 4 bases, and 6 bases lay outside the gene matches. Incomplete CDR3 DNA: TGTGCCAGCAGCCAGGAGACAGGGACCTACGAG. Protein sequence: CASSQETGTYE. The CDR3 in full is CASSQETGTYEQYF.

Comment on this clone: The CDR3 end falls 3 residues outside the read, so it is completed with the germline J gene. The gene calls are TRBV2 and TRBJ2-1; 9 nucleotides align to TRBD2. Per germline, CDR1 SNHLY and CDR2 FYNNEI. J gave up 8 bases and V 6 bases, and 8 bases lay outside the gene matches. The CDR3 loop spans 14 amino acids. Incomplete CDR3 DNA: TGTGCCAGCAGCCTTAGCGGGAGATCGGATGAG. This encodes CASSLSGRSDE. The entire CDR3 protein is CASSLSGRSDEQFF.

There are many counts of this clone. The CDR3 goes on 3 residues after the read ends, and that part is filled in from the germline J gene. The chain combines TRBV5-1 with TRBJ2-3, with a weak D call TRBD2 (5 bases). The germline gives CDR1 SGHRS, CDR2 YFSETQ. The V gene lost 7 bases and the J gene lost 2 bases, with 14 bases spanning the gap. The CDR3 covers 14 residues. CDR3 sequence: CASALSAYTDTQYF. The part of the CDR3 DNA that was read is TGCGCCAGCGCCCTTAGCGCATACACAGATACG.

Ten or more counts support this clone. The read finishes 3 residues shy of the CDR3 end, and the germline J gene is used to complete it. The chain joins TRBV5-1 to TRBJ2-3; TRBD1 matches at 8 bases. The CDR3 spans 14 residues. J was trimmed by 3 bases and V by 3 bases; bases with no gene match: 3. Germline assignment: CDR1 SGHRS and CDR2 YFSETQ. The CDR3: CASSSRTGTDTQYF. The DNA read from the CDR3 is TGCGCCAGCAGCTCGCGGACAGGGACAGATACG.

This clone appeared many times. The sequenced part of the CDR3 DNA is TGTGCCAGCAGCCCAACCCAGGGGAACTATGGC. This codes for CASSPTQGNYG. The entire CDR3 reads CASSPTQGNYGYTF. The chain employs TRBV11-3 and TRBJ1-2; D might be TRBD1 (6 bases). The CDR3 end is not reached by the read, which stops 3 residues before it; the germline J gene fills it in. The germline V and J ends were trimmed by 5 bases and 2 bases, with 12 bases remaining between them. Germline CDR1 and CDR2: SGHNT and YENEEA. The CDR3 consists of 14 residues.

This clone occurred a few times. The read ends 3 residues shy of where the CDR3 ends; the end is completed using the germline J gene. The chain joins TRBV7-6 to TRBJ1-4; a weak D match, TRBD1 (5 bases). The CDR3 length is 14 residues. Germline loops: CDR1 SGHVS, CDR2 FNYEAQ. V dropped 5 bases and J dropped 5 bases, with 12 bases sitting between them. CDR3 residues: CASSQDRRNEKLFF. The covered CDR3 bases are TGTGCCAGCAGCCAAGACAGACGCAATGAAAAA.

This clone came up many times. The CDR3 extends 3 residues past the end of the read, so its final part is completed from the germline J gene. This chain connects TRBV3-1 (or the pseudogene TRBV3-2) to TRBJ2-1, with 9 bases that match TRBD2. Germline assignment: CDR1 LGHDT and CDR2 YNNKEL (reference sequence). The CDR3 contains 19 residues. Trimming at V came to 3 bases and at J to 0 bases, leaving 12 bases not matched to a gene. The sequenced part of the CDR3 DNA is TGTGCCAGCAGCCAGTTGGTAGCGGGAGACGGTAGCTCCTACAATGAG. It translates to CASSQLVAGDGSSYNE. The whole CDR3 protein reads CASSQLVAGDGSSYNEQFF.

This clone was observed many times. Read data end 3 residues before the CDR3 end; the end is taken from the germline J gene. This chain links TRBV7-9 with TRBJ2-2; 7 positions match TRBD2. The V and J ends lost 6 bases and 2 bases, in that order; junction bases with no gene match: 3. CDR3 length: 14 residues. Germline CDR1 SEHNR, CDR2 FQNEAQ (reference sequence). CDR3 bases read: TGTGCCAGCAGGTCGGGACTAAACACCGGGGAG. This translates into CASRSGLNTGE. The complete CDR3 sequence is CASRSGLNTGELFF.

This clone was counted ten times or more. The read ends 3 residues before the CDR3 terminus; that terminus is restored from the germline J gene. This sequence joins TRBV20-1 and TRBJ1-4, with D uncertain. This CDR3 comprises 15 residues. CDR1 and CDR2 (germline): DFQATT, SNEGSKA (reference sequence). V was pared by 3 bases and J by 4 bases, with 15 bases between. This chain's CDR3 is CSARDSWRINEKLFF. CDR3 bases read: TGCAGTGCTAGGGACTCTTGGCGGATTAATGAAAAA.

The sample holds many counts of this clone. The read ends 3 residues shy of where the CDR3 ends; the end is completed using the germline J gene. The rearrangement uses TRBV20-1 and TRBJ2-3, with 15 bases identical to TRBD2. The trim removed 5 bases at V and 7 bases at J, leaving 19 bases unmatched. The germline V gene has CDR1 DFQATT and CDR2 SNEGSKA (reference sequence). The CDR3 has 19 residues. CDR3 DNA, as far as it was read: TGCAGTGCTCAAAACCCGGGACTAGCGGGAGGTGGGGCCCGGAATACG. Protein product: CSAQNPGLAGGGARNT. The complete CDR3 reads CSAQNPGLAGGGARNTQYF.

This clone appeared a few times. The read terminates 3 residues ahead of where the CDR3 ends, so the germline J gene completes it. The chain has TRBV18 and TRBJ2-5; 8 bases are shared with TRBD1. CDR3 length: 14 residues. CDR1 and CDR2 from the germline V gene are KGHSH and LQKENI. Unmatched junction bases numbered 6, after V lost 3 bases and J lost 6 bases. The CDR3 region is CASSPDRVDKTQYF. The sequenced CDR3 bases are TGTGCCAGCTCACCGGACAGGGTGGATAAGACC.

With regard to this clone: The read finishes 3 residues shy of the CDR3 end, and the germline J gene is used to complete it. The chain carries TRBV5-1 and TRBJ2-1, with 7 positions matching TRBD2. J gave up 2 bases and V 4 bases, and 3 bases lay outside the gene matches. CDR1 and CDR2 (germline): SGHRS, YFSETQ. The CDR3 is 14 residues long. The CDR3 DNA, read in part, is TGCGCCAGCAGCAGCGGGACTACCTACAATGAG. Translated, it gives CASSSGTTYNE. The full CDR3 protein reads CASSSGTTYNEQFF.

The sample holds many counts of this clone. The sequenced fragment ends 3 residues before the CDR3 boundary, so the rest is inferred from the germline J gene. This chain joins TRBV10-3 and TRBJ1-5; TRBD1 aligns across 7 bases. CDR1 and CDR2 from the germline V gene are ENHRY and SYGVKD. The CDR3 covers 14 residues. Trimming cost V 4 bases and J 6 bases; bases outside gene matches: 6. CDR3 amino acids: CAISGQGGSQPQHF. Incomplete CDR3 DNA: TGTGCCATCAGTGGACAGGGCGGGAGTCAGCCC.

As concerns this clone: Coverage ceases 3 residues before the CDR3 finishes, and the germline J gene fills in the end. This sequence joins TRBV18 and TRBJ1-4; 7 bases line up with TRBD1. Germline V gene data show CDR1 as KGHSH and CDR2 as LQKENI. The CDR3 is 17 amino acids. V trimming: 3 bases; J trimming: 4 bases; junction bases outside the gene matches: 11. The covered CDR3 bases are TGTGCCAGCTCACCCCAACCCAGGGACAGCAATAATGAAAAA. This translates into CASSPQPRDSNNEK. The full-length CDR3 reads as CASSPQPRDSNNEKLFF.

Ten or more counts support this clone. The missing CDR3 end, 3 residues past where the read stops, is filled in from the germline J gene. The chain recombines TRBV7-9 with TRBJ2-7; 8 nucleotides agree with TRBD2. Losses at the gene ends were 5 bases for V and 6 bases for J; bases not matched to a gene: 6. From germline, CDR1 is SEHNR and CDR2 FQNEAQ (reference sequence). This CDR3 contains 13 residues. CDR3 DNA, as far as it was read: TGTGCCAGCAGCGCCGGGACTAGGAGCGAG. Translation: CASSAGTRSE. The full CDR3 protein reads CASSAGTRSEQYF.

This clone came up a few times. The read ends 3 residues shy of where the CDR3 ends; the end is completed using the germline J gene. The genes are TRBV7-6 and TRBJ2-7; possibly TRBD1 or TRBD2 for D (5 bases each). Between the trimmed V and J ends, which lost 3 bases and 6 bases, there was a span of 12 bases. The CDR3 is 13 amino acids. Germline V CDR1 and CDR2: SGHVS, FNYEAQ. CDR3 in amino acids: CASSFSPGSEQYF. Partial CDR3 DNA: TGTGCCAGCAGCTTCAGCCCAGGGAGCGAG.

Of note for this clone: The observed sequence ends 3 residues before the CDR3 terminus, with the missing tail filled in from the germline J gene. J is TRBJ2-5 and V is TRBV6-2 or TRBV6-3, with TRBD2 identical over 10 bases. The CDR3 extends over 14 amino acids. V shed 10 bases and J 6 bases; nucleotides not matched to a gene: 11. Germline CDR1 reads MNHEY; CDR2 reads SVGEGT. CDR3 sequence: CATHLSSGRQTQYF. The CDR3 DNA, read in part, is TGTGCCACACACCTTTCTAGCGGGAGACAGACC.

This clone has at least ten counts. The CDR3 end falls 3 residues outside the read, so it is completed with the germline J gene. The rearrangement links TRBV30 to TRBJ2-3; tentatively, D is TRBD2 (5 bases). Germline loops: CDR1 GTSNPN, CDR2 SVGIG (reference sequence). Trimming removed 1 base from V and 2 bases from J, with 10 bases in between. The CDR3 runs to 14 residues. CDR3 protein: CAWSADSYTDTQYF. The DNA read from the CDR3 is TGTGCCTGGAGTGCGGACTCGTACACAGATACG.

This clone was observed at least ten times. The read finishes 3 residues shy of the CDR3 end, and the germline J gene is used to complete it. V usage is TRBV10-3 and J usage is TRBJ2-7; 9 nucleotides line up with TRBD2. The CDR3 is made up of 11 amino acids. CDR1 ENHRY and CDR2 SYGVKD come from the germline V gene. The V and J ends lost 11 bases and 6 bases, in that order; junction bases with no gene match: 5. CDR3 amino acids: CAVSGRGEQYF. The DNA read from the CDR3 is TGTGCCGTTAGCGGGAGAGGCGAG.

This clone was counted ten times or more. Sequencing ends 3 residues short of the CDR3 end; the germline J gene provides the rest. This sequence joins TRBV10-3 and TRBJ2-7; 7 bases agree with TRBD2. Germline V CDR1 and CDR2: ENHRY, SYGVKD. The CDR3 extends over 13 amino acids. Trimming took 8 bases from V and 2 from J; bases not matched to a gene: 6. CDR3 amino acids: CAIRASGPYEQYF. Partial CDR3 DNA: TGTGCCATCCGGGCTAGCGGACCCTACGAG.

This clone was seen many times. The read ends 3 residues before the CDR3 terminus; that terminus is restored from the germline J gene. The rearrangement links TRBV15 to TRBJ2-1; TRBD2 aligns across 15 bases. From germline, CDR1 is LNHNV and CDR2 YYDKDF (reference sequence). CDR3 size: 18 residues. V lost 1 base, J lost 1 base, and 2 bases stayed unmatched. The CDR3 bases that were read are TGTGCCACCAGCAGAGGAGGGACTAGCGGGGGGTCCTACAATGAG. Protein product: CATSRGGTSGGSYNE. In full, the CDR3 is CATSRGGTSGGSYNEQFF. Full variable domain (remainder filled in from reference TRBV15 and TRBJ2-1): DAMVIQNPRYQVTQFGKPVTLSCSQTLNHNVMYWYQQKSSQAPKLLFHYYDKDFNNEADTPDNFQSRRPNTSFCFLDIRSPGLGDTAMYLCATSRGGTSGGSYNEQFFGPGTRLTVL.

Only a few counts were recorded for this clone. Sequence at one end of the junction differs from germline and may be a read error. The CDR3 extends 3 residues past the end of the read, so its final part is completed from the germline J gene. The chain is built from TRBV20-1 and TRBJ2-7, with 7 bases lining up with TRBD1. The CDR3 runs to 13 residues. Germline V gene sequence: CDR1 DFQATT, CDR2 SNEGSKA (reference sequence). The CDR3 sequence is CSARDRERYEQYF. Partial CDR3 DNA: TGCAGTGCGAGAGACAGGGAAAGGTACGAG.

This clone was counted many times. The CDR3 extends 3 residues past the end of the read, so its final part is completed from the germline J gene. J is TRBJ1-1 and V is TRBV5-8; the match to TRBD1 covers 8 bases. Germline-derived CDR1 and CDR2 are SGHTS and YDEGEE. After removal of 4 bases from V and 1 base from J, the junction contained 3 bases not matched to a gene. This CDR3 contains 14 residues. CDR3 sequence reads: CASSAGTGNTEAFF. CDR3 bases read: TGTGCCAGCAGCGCCGGGACAGGGAACACTGAA.

At least ten counts were recorded for this clone. The CDR3 end lies 3 residues beyond the end of the read and is filled in from the germline J gene. This chain uses TRBV18 with TRBJ1-5, with 8 nucleotides matching TRBD1. The V segment lost 4 bases and the J segment 5 bases; nucleotides outside the gene matches: 7. Germline values: CDR1 KGHSH, CDR2 LQKENI. The CDR3 sequence is 15 residues long. The CDR3 bases that were read are TGTGCCAGCTCACAAACGACAGGGGATGATCAGCCC. Translating gives CASSQTTGDDQP. The whole CDR3 sequence is CASSQTTGDDQPQHF.

Note on this clone: The CDR3 goes on 3 residues after the read ends, and that part is filled in from the germline J gene. V and J are TRBV29-1 and TRBJ1-4, with D possibly TRBD1 on 5 matching bases. Germline V lookup: CDR1 SQVTM, CDR2 ANQGSEA. The CDR3 runs 15 residues. The V end lost 6 bases, the J end lost 6 bases, and 20 bases lay between the germline ends. The CDR3 is CSVVLFEGRDEKLFF. Incomplete CDR3 DNA: TGCAGCGTGGTTCTGTTTGAGGGGCGTGATGAAAAA.

This clone is judged medium-sized (0.01 to 0.1%). The read comes to an end 3 residues before the CDR3 does, leaving the germline J gene to fill in the end. The rearrangement joins TRBV20-1 to TRBJ1-3, with D unresolved. Trimming took off 3 bases at V and 2 bases at J, with 8 bases between the two ends. The length of the CDR3 is 13 residues. Germline lookup yields CDR1 DFQATT and CDR2 SNEGSKA (reference sequence). The sequenced CDR3 bases are TGCAGTGCTAGTGGTAGAACTGGAAACACC. This gives the protein CSASGRTGNT. The whole CDR3 sequence is CSASGRTGNTIYF.

This clone came up a few times. The read terminates 3 residues ahead of where the CDR3 ends, so the germline J gene completes it. Other DNA sequences in the sample encode the same CDR3. This chain connects TRBV7-9 to TRBJ1-1; 10 nucleotides agree with TRBD1. The V gene's germline CDR1 is SEHNR and CDR2 FQNEAQ (reference sequence). The V segment lost 1 base and the J segment 5 bases; nucleotides outside the gene matches: 4. CDR3 length: 15 residues. The covered CDR3 bases are TGTGCCAGCAGCTTAGGACAGGGGGCGGGTACTGAA. The encoded protein is CASSLGQGAGTE. The CDR3 as a whole reads CASSLGQGAGTEAFF.